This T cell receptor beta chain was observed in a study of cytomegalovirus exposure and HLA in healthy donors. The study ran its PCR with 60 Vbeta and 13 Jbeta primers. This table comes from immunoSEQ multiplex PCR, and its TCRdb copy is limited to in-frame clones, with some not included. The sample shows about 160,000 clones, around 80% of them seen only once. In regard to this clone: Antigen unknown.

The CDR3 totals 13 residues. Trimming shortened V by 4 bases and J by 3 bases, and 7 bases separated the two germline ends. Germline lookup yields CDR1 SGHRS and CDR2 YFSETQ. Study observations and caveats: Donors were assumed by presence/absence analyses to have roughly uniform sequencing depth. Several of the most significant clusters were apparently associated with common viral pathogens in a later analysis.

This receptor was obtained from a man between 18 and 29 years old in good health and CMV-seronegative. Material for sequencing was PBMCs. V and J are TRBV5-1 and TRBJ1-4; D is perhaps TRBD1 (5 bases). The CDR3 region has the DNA TGCGCCAGCAGCAGGGACTCTAATGAAAAACTGTTTTTT. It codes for CASSRDSNEKLFF.